This T cell receptor (beta chain) is drawn from a study of early T cells in non-severe SARS-CoV-2 infection. This clonotype came up many times. Its target is unknown. MiXCR, run by TCRdb on the 5' RACE reads, gives a single entry per CDR3 protein. Of more than 70,000 distinct CDR3 sequences listed, approximately 11% were seen once; the top ten hold around 13%. Study-level points and caveats: The VDJdb matching leaned toward anti-spike CD8 responses and overlooked private and CD4 specificities.

Per the germline V gene, CDR1 is SGHKS and CDR2 is YYEKEE (reference sequence). This CDR3 region has 15 residues. Losses at the gene ends were 1 base for V and 1 base for J; bases not matched to a gene: 2. The receptor comes from an adult who was a healthcare worker with PCR-confirmed SARS-CoV-2 infection or an uninfected control (not recorded which). This material consisted of whole blood, taken at baseline. The chain has TRBV5-5 and TRBJ2-3, with 8 positions matching TRBD2. The CDR3 loop is CASSLTGGRTDTQYF. The CDR3 DNA reads TGTGCCAGCAGCTTGACGGGGGGGCGCACAGATACGCAGTATTTT.